This TCR beta chain was captured in a study of OX40 agonist ivuxolimab in advanced cancers. Assay: immunoSEQ multiplex PCR; the TCRdb copy retains only in-frame clones and omits some. The data contain 65,000 to 90,000 clones, about 89% of them singletons. Germline V gives CDR1 MNHEY, CDR2 SVGAGI. The CDR3 extends over 15 amino acids. V gave up 11 bases and J gave up 7 bases, with 24 bases separating them. The clonotype comes from an adult with an advanced solid tumor such as melanoma, head and neck, liver or kidney cancer. The sequencing here drew on CD4+ or CD8+ T cells sorted from blood, taken in a trial of the OX40 agonist ivuxolimab. The genes are TRBV6-5 and TRBJ1-5, with D unclear. This CDR3 is CAVSQRTEGEQPQHF. The CDR3 DNA reads as TGTGCCGTCTCTCAACGAACAGAAGGTGAACAGCCCCAGCATTTT.